The 8 T cell receptor beta chains given below trace back to one sample, sequenced in a study of blood T cell repertoires in COVID-19. Produced via immunoSEQ multiplex PCR; TCRdb's table is partial and in-frame only. Among about 33,000 clones listed, about 91% were seen once. The sample was peripheral blood. All receptors derive from a human donor in a cohort sampled during active COVID-19.

This rearrangement joins TRBV5-4 to TRBJ2-3, with 7 nucleotides matching TRBD2. V trimming: 4 bases; J trimming: 3 bases; junction bases outside the gene matches: 14. The CDR3 has 17 amino acids. The germline gives CDR1 SGHNT, CDR2 YYREEE (reference sequence). Written as DNA, the CDR3 is TGTGCCAGCAGCCCGCGAAGGGCGGGGGAAGGGACAGATACGCAGTATTTT. Translated: CASSPRRAGEGTDTQYF.

The chain joins TRBV4-2 to TRBJ2-7, with 7 bases lining up with TRBD1. Germline V gene lookup returns CDR1 LGHNA and CDR2 YNFKEQ. The CDR3 contains 13 residues. The V segment lost 0 bases and the J segment 6 bases; nucleotides outside the gene matches: 2. The CDR3 here is CASSQETGREQYF. CDR3 DNA sequence: TGTGCCAGCAGCCAAGAGACAGGGCGCGAGCAGTACTTC.

V and J are TRBV5-6 and TRBJ1-1; D perhaps matches TRBD1 (6 bases). The CDR3 spans 14 residues. Germline loops: CDR1 SGHDT, CDR2 YYEEEE. The germline V and J ends were trimmed by 3 bases and 11 bases, with 20 bases remaining between them. Here the CDR3 reads CASSWTEFTTEAFF. DNA of the CDR3: TGTGCCAGCAGCTGGACAGAGTTTACTACGGAGGCTTTCTTT.

The chain combines TRBV15 with TRBJ2-7, with a weak D call TRBD1 (5 bases). V lost 3 bases, J lost 4 bases, and 16 bases lay in between. The CDR3 is 15 residues long. Per the germline V gene, CDR1 is LNHNV and CDR2 is YYDKDF (reference sequence). In DNA form, the CDR3 reads TGTGCCACCAGCAGTCAACAGGCAGTGTTTTACGAGCAGTACTTC. Residues: CATSSQQAVFYEQYF.

The rearrangement links TRBV29-1 to TRBJ2-7; the match to TRBD2 covers 7 bases. The trim removed 1 base at V and 2 bases at J, leaving 11 bases unmatched. The CDR3 length is 16 residues. Germline CDR1 SQVTM, CDR2 ANQGSEA. The CDR3 region is CSVEVQVRGEAYEQYF. CDR3 nucleotide sequence: TGCAGCGTTGAAGTCCAAGTCCGGGGGGAGGCCTACGAGCAGTACTTC.

The chain has TRBV2 and TRBJ2-1, with TRBD2 as a possible D gene (6 bases). V lost 4 bases to trimming and J lost 7 bases, with 14 bases between them. This CDR3 is 14 amino acids long. Germline V gene lookup returns CDR1 SNHLY and CDR2 FYNNEI. The CDR3 DNA is TGTGCCAGCAGTGTTGTGGGGGGTCCGAATGAGCAGTTCTTC. This codes for CASSVVGGPNEQFF.

This clone is a singleton in its sample. The chain uses TRBV9 and TRBJ2-2; 11 bases line up with TRBD2. The CDR3 length is 17 residues. CDR1 and CDR2 (germline): SGDLS, YYNGEE. The V and J ends lost 2 bases and 5 bases, in that order; junction bases with no gene match: 8. The DNA of the CDR3 is TGTGCCAGCAGCGTTTCCCCTAGCGGGAGGCGAACCGGGGAGCTGTTTTTT. Translation gives CASSVSPSGRRTGELFF. Full variable domain (missing parts from reference TRBV9 and TRBJ2-2): DSGVTQTPKHLITATGQRVTLRCSPRSGDLSVYWYQQSLDQGLQFLIQYYNGEERAKGNILERFSAQQFPDLHSELNLSSLELGDSALYFCASSVSPSGRRTGELFFGEGSRLTVL.

The chain has TRBV4-1 and TRBJ2-7; D call uncertain. The CDR3 is made up of 15 amino acids. Germline V gene lookup returns CDR1 MGHRA and CDR2 YSYEKL. Trimming removed 3 bases from V and 4 bases from J, with 16 bases in between. CDR3 sequence: CASSQGIQNLYEQYF. The CDR3 DNA reads TGCGCCAGCAGCCAGGGCATACAGAACCTTTACGAGCAGTACTTC.